The next 9 T cell receptor beta chains were all read from a single sample in a study of blood T cell repertoires in COVID-19. Profiled with immunoSEQ multiplex PCR; TCRdb holds only in-frame clones, not every one. The sample records about 410,000 clones, 86% being singletons. The sample taken for sequencing was peripheral blood. The receptors stem from a woman in her 30s with active or convalescent COVID-19.

The chain carries TRBV5-5 and TRBJ1-2; D gene uncertain. Germline CDR1 is SGHKS and CDR2 is YYEKEE (reference sequence). The CDR3 covers 16 residues. V was clipped by 3 bases and J by 0 bases, with 15 bases between them. The CDR3: CASSSGGSNTNYGYTF. The CDR3 bases are TGTGCCAGCAGCTCTGGAGGAAGCAATACTAACTATGGCTACACCTTC.

The chain couples TRBV10-1 to TRBJ2-5; tentatively, D is TRBD2 (6 bases). The CDR3 runs to 18 residues. The germline CDR1 and CDR2 sequences are WNHNN and SYGVQD (reference sequence). V lost 8 bases, J lost 5 bases, and 30 bases lay in between. CDR3 DNA: TGCGCCAGCTATCATTTAAGGACTAAAAACTGGGGCTTGGAGACCCAGTACTTC. Its protein is CASYHLRTKNWGLETQYF.

This clone was detected only once. The chain couples TRBV9 to TRBJ1-3, with D possibly being TRBD1 (5 bases). The germline V gene has CDR1 SGDLS and CDR2 YYNGEE. Trimming pared 0 bases from V and 0 bases from J, leaving 19 bases between. The CDR3 covers 19 residues. The CDR3 loop is CASSVGSVGGSHSGNTIYF. In DNA form, the CDR3 reads TGTGCCAGCAGCGTAGGATCGGTGGGGGGAAGCCACTCTGGAAACACCATATATTTT.

The chain employs TRBV6-2 or TRBV6-3 and TRBJ1-6, with D hard to call. The CDR3 is 13 residues long. The V gene lost 4 bases and the J gene lost 7 bases, with 8 bases spanning the gap. CDR1 MNHEY and CDR2 SVGEGT come from the germline V gene. Here the CDR3 reads CASSLTENSPLHF. The CDR3 DNA reads as TGTGCCAGCAGTTTAACAGAAAATTCACCCCTCCACTTT.

The rearrangement links TRBV29-1 to TRBJ2-1, with TRBD1 as a possible D gene (6 bases). V dropped 3 bases and J dropped 6 bases, with 21 bases sitting between them. The CDR3 runs to 16 residues. Germline lookup yields CDR1 SQVTM and CDR2 ANQGSEA. CDR3 region: CSVDGQGSYWANEQFF. The DNA for the CDR3 is TGCAGCGTTGATGGGCAGGGGAGTTATTGGGCCAATGAGCAGTTCTTC.

The rearrangement links TRBV2 to TRBJ2-5; TRBD2 agrees at 8 bases. The CDR3 runs to 14 residues. CDR1 and CDR2 from the germline V gene are SNHLY and FYNNEI. This chain's CDR3 is CASDVGGASEAQYF. The CDR3 nucleotides read TGTGCTAGCGATGTCGGGGGGGCCTCTGAGGCCCAGTACTTC.

V gene TRBV5-6 combines with J gene TRBJ2-5, with D possibly matching TRBD1 (6 bases). In germline, CDR1 is SGHDT, CDR2 YYEEEE. Trimming cost V 1 base and J 2 bases, with 12 bases left between them. The CDR3 loop spans 15 amino acids. The CDR3 region has the DNA TGTGCCAGCAGCTTGTTGCAGGGGCAACAAGAGACCCAGTACTTC. Translating it yields CASSLLQGQQETQYF.

The rearrangement uses TRBV5-1 and TRBJ1-6; D ambiguous. The CDR3 totals 15 residues. Between the trimmed V and J ends, which lost 7 bases and 0 bases, there was a span of 11 bases. CDR1 is SGHRS, CDR2 YFSETQ, per germline. CDR3 coding DNA: TGCGCCAGCTCCCTACAGAGCTCCTATAATTCACCCCTCCACTTT. Protein: CASSLQSSYNSPLHF.

The chain links TRBV6-1 to TRBJ1-3, with TRBD1 identical over 8 bases. Trimming at V came to 3 bases and at J to 2 bases, leaving 3 bases not matched to a gene. The germline V gene has CDR1 MNHNS and CDR2 SASEGT. CDR3 length: 15 residues. The chain's CDR3 is CASSDMGQAGNTIYF. The DNA for the CDR3 is TGTGCCAGCAGTGATATGGGACAGGCTGGAAACACCATATATTTT.